This T cell receptor (beta chain) was obtained from a study of blood T cell repertoires in COVID-19. Study as a whole: There were acute and convalescent COVID-19 samples, and they came from the United States, Italy and Spain. T cells, B-cell-depleted T cells, or PBMCs supplied cDNA or gDNA.

Enrolled through a virtual design, the participants were between 18 and 89 years of age and came from about two dozen US areas. Clinical history as reported by participants underpinned cohort assignment. Profiled with immunoSEQ multiplex PCR; TCRdb holds only in-frame clones, not every one. The table has some 360,000 clones, about nine tenths seen once. There are a few counts of this clone. Sequencing was done on a sample of PBMCs or T cells enriched from blood (not recorded which). This TCR was sampled from a woman aged 25-40 years who had been exposed to COVID-19.

The CDR3 DNA follows: TGTGCCAGCAGAGGGACAGGGGAGGTGAATGAGCAGTTCTTC. As protein: CASRGTGEVNEQFF. The rearrangement uses TRBV6-5 and TRBJ2-1; 10 positions agree with TRBD1. With V trimmed by 6 bases and J by 7 bases, 6 bases remained unmatched. The CDR3 sequence is 14 residues long. Germline V lookup: CDR1 MNHEY, CDR2 SVGAGI.